This is a list of T cell receptor beta chains from one sample in a study of cytomegalovirus exposure and HLA in healthy donors. Sequencing used immunoSEQ multiplex PCR; TCRdb keeps in-frame clones, though not all of them. In the table there are about 130,000 clones, approximately 85% of which are singletons. Material: PBMCs. The receptors were gathered from a boy aged 5-17 years in good health and CMV-seronegative. Each CDR3 is given with its conserved first and last residue. D genes are given only for firm matches. Size is stated for part of the rows, as once, few or many counts, or as a class when the clone is expanded.

size | J | D | V | CDR3 | DNA
. | TRBJ2-6 | . | TRBV19 | CASSIDSSGANVLTF | TGTGCCAGTAGTATCGACAGCTCTGGGGCCAACGTCCTGACTTTC
. | TRBJ2-7 | TRBD1 | TRBV6-5 | CASSSGQGWEQYF | TGTGCCAGCAGTTCCGGACAGGGGTGGGAGCAGTACTTC
. | TRBJ1-1 | TRBD1 | TRBV30 | CAWKRGGDSEAFF | TGTGCCTGGAAAAGGGGTGGGGACAGTGAAGCTTTCTTT
. | TRBJ1-3 | . | TRBV18 | CASSPPNQGGGNTIYF | TGTGCCAGCTCACCACCTAACCAGGGAGGCGGAAACACCATATATTTT
once | TRBJ2-3 | . | TRBV21-1 | CASSKVAAADTQYF | TGTGCCAGCAGCAAAGTGGCAGCGGCAGATACGCAGTATTTT
once | TRBJ1-2 | . | TRBV4-3 | CASSQDPLQPGYTF | TGCGCCAGCAGCCAAGATCCCCTACAGCCTGGCTACACCTTC
. | TRBJ2-3 | TRBD2 | TRBV5-4 | CASSEGLVVRGDTQYF | TGTGCCAGCAGCGAGGGACTAGTCGTGAGGGGAGATACGCAGTATTTT
. | TRBJ2-3 | . | TRBV5-4 | CASSSGTGTDTQYF | TGTGCCAGCAGTTCCGGGACTGGCACAGATACGCAGTATTTT
. | TRBJ1-3 | . | TRBV5-6 | CASSLTLGVWVGYF | TGTGCCAGCAGCTTGACACTCGGGGTATGGGTGGGATATTTT
. | TRBJ1-2 | . | TRBV7-2 | CASSLVRNYQGLLDTF | TGTGCCAGCAGCTTAGTACGGAATTATCAGGGACTTCTGGACACCTTC
. | TRBJ2-1 | . | TRBV9 | CASSLVGESSYNEQFF | TGTGCCAGCAGCCTAGTTGGAGAAAGCTCCTACAATGAGCAGTTCTTC
. | TRBJ2-1 | TRBD2 | TRBV5-1 | CASSSGTSGGLSSYNEQFF | TGCGCCAGCAGCTCCGGGACTAGCGGGGGGCTTAGCTCCTACAATGAGCAGTTCTTC
. | TRBJ1-2 | . | TRBV6-5 | CASRKETSYGYTF | TGTGCCAGCAGGAAAGAGACATCTTATGGCTACACCTTC
. | TRBJ1-3 | . | TRBV6-6 | CASSDRTGNTIYF | TGTGCCAGCAGTGACAGGACTGGAAACACCATATATTTT
once | TRBJ2-3 | TRBD1 | TRBV7-2 | CASSRDRDYTDTQYF | TGTGCCAGCAGTAGGGACAGGGACTACACAGATACGCAGTATTTT
. | TRBJ2-5 | . | TRBV7-8 | CASSPLEYKRMTQYF | TGTGCCAGCAGCCCACTAGAATACAAGAGAATGACCCAGTACTTC
. | TRBJ1-2 | . | TRBV14 | CASSQGLRYGYTF | TGTGCCAGCAGCCAAGGACTCCGCTACGGCTACACCTTC
. | TRBJ2-7 | TRBD1 | TRBV5-1 | CASSLGGTGGYEQYF | TGCGCCAGCAGCTTGGGGGGGACAGGGGGTTACGAGCAGTACTTC
. | TRBJ2-7 | TRBD1 | TRBV30 | CALRDRLFYEQYF | TGTGCCCTTAGGGACAGACTTTTCTACGAGCAGTACTTC
. | TRBJ1-2 | . | TRBV4-2 | CASFGANYGYTF | TGTGCCAGTTTTGGAGCTAACTATGGCTACACCTTC
. | TRBJ1-1 | . | TRBV9 | CASNRDNFNTEAFF | TGTGCCAGCAATCGGGACAACTTCAACACTGAAGCTTTCTTT
. | TRBJ2-5 | TRBD2 | TRBV19 | CASSTLAGAEGETQYF | TGTGCCAGTAGTACCTTAGCGGGGGCTGAAGGAGAGACCCAGTACTTC
. | TRBJ2-3 | . | TRBV27 | CASSSLEDTQYF | TGTGCCAGCAGTTCACTAGAGGATACGCAGTATTTT
. | TRBJ2-1 | . | TRBV7-9 | CASSSGLYNEQFF | TGTGCCAGCAGCTCGGGACTGTACAATGAGCAGTTCTTC
. | TRBJ2-2 | TRBD1 | TRBV19 | CASSIGTGLDGELFF | TGTGCCAGTAGTATAGGGACAGGGCTTGACGGGGAGCTGTTTTTT
. | TRBJ2-5 | TRBD1 | TRBV5-1 | CASSLETGPQETQYF | TGCGCCAGCAGCTTGGAGACAGGGCCCCAAGAGACCCAGTACTTC
. | TRBJ2-7 | . | TRBV12-5 | CASGLVLQGRPTYEQYF | TGTGCTAGTGGTTTGGTACTGCAGGGCCGGCCTACCTACGAGCAGTACTTC
. | TRBJ1-1 | TRBD1 | TRBV5-1 | CASVPTGGARTEAFF | TGCGCCAGCGTACCGACAGGGGGCGCGCGGACTGAAGCTTTCTTT
. | TRBJ2-4 | . | TRBV19 | CASSLTEAKNIQYF | TGTGCCAGTAGTCTGACAGAAGCCAAAAACATTCAGTACTTC
. | TRBJ1-4 | . | TRBV7-9 | CASSLSADREKLFF | TGTGCCAGCAGCTTAAGCGCCGACAGGGAAAAACTGTTTTTT
few | TRBJ2-1 | TRBD2 | TRBV6-5 | CASSYFPAGGGEQFF | TGTGCCAGCAGTTACTTCCCAGCGGGAGGTGGTGAGCAGTTCTTC
. | TRBJ2-3 | TRBD2 | TRBV5-4 | CASSAGLAGDGLPADTQYF | TGTGCCAGCAGCGCGGGACTAGCGGGGGACGGCCTCCCGGCAGATACGCAGTATTTT
once | TRBJ1-2 | TRBD1 | TRBV10-2 | CASRTGSYGYTF | TGCGCCAGCAGGACAGGGTCCTATGGCTACACCTTC
. | TRBJ2-1 | . | TRBV7-6 | CASSWTSGYNEQFF | TGTGCCAGCAGCTGGACAAGCGGGTACAATGAGCAGTTCTTC
few | TRBJ1-1 | . | TRBV29-1 | CSVHGTEAFF | TGCAGCGTCCACGGGACAGAAGCTTTCTTT
. | TRBJ1-4 | . | TRBV2 | CASTPGTSNEKLFF | TGTGCCAGCACCCCAGGGACAAGTAATGAAAAACTGTTTTTT
. | TRBJ1-6 | TRBD1 | TRBV11-1 | CASIRQGARSPLHF | TGTGCCAGCATAAGACAGGGGGCTCGTTCACCCCTCCACTTT
once | TRBJ2-7 | . | TRBV18 | CASSPNRVWYEQYF | TGTGCCAGCTCACCAAACCGGGTGTGGTACGAGCAGTACTTC
. | TRBJ1-1 | . | TRBV19 | CASREGNTEAFF | TGTGCCAGTAGAGAGGGGAACACTGAAGCTTTCTTT
. | TRBJ2-6 | . | TRBV6-4 | CASSDLSGANVLTF | TGTGCCAGCAGTGACCTTTCTGGGGCCAACGTCCTGACTTTC
. | TRBJ2-7 | TRBD2 | TRBV6-8 | CASSYTMKREVSLSYEQYF | TGTGCCAGCAGTTACACGATGAAGCGGGAGGTTTCTCTCTCCTACGAGCAGTACTTC
. | TRBJ2-7 | TRBD1 | TRBV7-2 | CASSLFLARGHEQYF | TGTGCCAGCAGCTTATTCCTCGCCAGGGGGCACGAGCAGTACTTC
. | TRBJ2-7 | . | TRBV27 | CASSLFLRQDVDYEQYF | TGTGCCAGCAGTTTATTCCTGAGACAGGACGTGGACTACGAGCAGTACTTC
. | TRBJ2-1 | TRBD2 | TRBV7-3 | CASSLNAGGPDEQFF | TGTGCCAGCAGCTTAAATGCGGGAGGGCCCGATGAGCAGTTCTTC
. | TRBJ2-1 | TRBD1 | TRBV5-6 | CASSYPPGQGRPEQFF | TGTGCCAGCAGCTACCCGCCGGGACAGGGGCGCCCGGAGCAGTTCTTC
once | TRBJ2-1 | . | TRBV9 | CASSGPLVGGRYNEQFF | TGTGCCAGCAGCGGACCACTAGTGGGCGGGCGATACAATGAGCAGTTCTTC
. | TRBJ1-2 | TRBD1 | TRBV13 | CASSPQGVLGGYTF | TGTGCCAGCAGTCCACAGGGGGTCTTAGGGGGCTACACCTTC
. | TRBJ2-1 | TRBD1 | TRBV15 | CATSGGQTYNEQFF | TGTGCCACCAGCGGGGGACAGACCTACAATGAGCAGTTCTTC
. | TRBJ1-2 | . | TRBV5-6 | CASSLGSGYTF | TGTGCCAGCAGCCTCGGGAGTGGCTACACCTTC
once | TRBJ2-1 | . | TRBV15 | CATSRWVAVSSYNEQFF | TGTGCCACCAGCAGGTGGGTAGCTGTTAGCTCCTACAATGAGCAGTTCTTC
once | TRBJ1-5 | TRBD1 | TRBV5-6 | CASSSKLGQGACEPQHF | TGTGCCAGCAGCTCGAAGCTCGGACAGGGGGCCTGCGAGCCCCAGCATTTT
. | TRBJ1-6 | . | TRBV2 | CASSWGGNSPLHF | TGTGCCAGCAGTTGGGGGGGGAATTCACCCCTCCACTTT
. | TRBJ1-2 | . | TRBV2 | CASIDTYYGYTF | TGTGCCAGCATCGACACGTACTATGGCTACACCTTC